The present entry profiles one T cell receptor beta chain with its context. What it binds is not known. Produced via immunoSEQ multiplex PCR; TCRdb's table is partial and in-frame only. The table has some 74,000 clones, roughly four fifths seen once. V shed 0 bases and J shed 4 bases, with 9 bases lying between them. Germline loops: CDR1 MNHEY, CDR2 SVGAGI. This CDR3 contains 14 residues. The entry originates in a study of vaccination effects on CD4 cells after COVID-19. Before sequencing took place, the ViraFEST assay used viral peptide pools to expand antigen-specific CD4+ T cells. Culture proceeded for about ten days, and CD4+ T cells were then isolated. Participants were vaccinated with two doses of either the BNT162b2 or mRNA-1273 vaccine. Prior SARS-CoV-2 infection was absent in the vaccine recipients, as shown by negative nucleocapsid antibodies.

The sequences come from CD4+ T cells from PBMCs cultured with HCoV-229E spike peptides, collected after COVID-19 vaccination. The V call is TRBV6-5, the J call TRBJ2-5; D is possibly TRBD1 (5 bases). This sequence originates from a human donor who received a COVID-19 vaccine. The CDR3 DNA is TGTGCCAGCAGTTACTCAGGGGTATCAGAGACCCAGTACTTC. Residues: CASSYSGVSETQYF.